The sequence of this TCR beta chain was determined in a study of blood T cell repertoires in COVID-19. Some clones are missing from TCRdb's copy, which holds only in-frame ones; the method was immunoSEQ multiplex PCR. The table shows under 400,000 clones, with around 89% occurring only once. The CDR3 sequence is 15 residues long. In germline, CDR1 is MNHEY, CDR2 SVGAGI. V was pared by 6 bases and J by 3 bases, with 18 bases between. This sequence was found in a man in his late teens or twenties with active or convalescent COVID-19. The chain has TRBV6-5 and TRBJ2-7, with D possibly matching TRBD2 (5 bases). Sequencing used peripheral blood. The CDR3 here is CASRPNGGPNYEQYF. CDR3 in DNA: TGTGCCAGCAGACCCAATGGCGGGCCGAACTACGAGCAGTACTTC.